This T cell receptor beta chain originates from a study of persistence of HIV-infected CD4 T cells (dated by TCRdb to the early 2020s). Regarding the research as a whole: The median time the participants had spent on suppressive ART was roughly eight years. Peripheral blood samples of up to roughly 180 mL were taken at multiple time points, with the exception of two participants who underwent leukapheresis at a single time point. Anti-CD3/anti-CD28 stimulation activated a higher proportion of cells, with a lower memory fraction, than antigen stimulation. The study isolated CMV- and HIV-1 Gag-responding CD4+ T cells from ART-treated individuals to examine antigen-driven clonal expansion of HIV-1-infected cells. The clonality of all cells in each sorted population was measured by TCRbeta sequencing, and the clonality of infected cells was measured by proviral sequencing. For the TCR cluster analysis across participants, 8 or 9 participants were included for CMV and over five participants for Gag. On the study overall, not on this receptor specifically: Few individuals were included in the study, and only a limited range of antigens was tested. TCRbeta richness in CMV- and Gag-responding cells was significantly lower than in anti-CD3/anti-CD28-responding cells; CMV-responding cells had higher oligoclonality than CD3/CD28-stimulated and Gag-responding cells. Antigen-responding cells were enriched for degenerate expanded CDR3beta sequences, which suggests convergent selection of CD4+ responses to CMV and Gag. Within the same sorted populations, how oligoclonal the TCRs were correlated with how oligoclonal the proviruses were. Because the TCR analyses were done in bulk, restricting them to just the rare CMV-responding cells that actually carried HIV-1 proviruses was not possible.

According to the study, the label for this sample's treatment or condition signals: suppressive antiretroviral therapy. As a nonspecific positive control representing the CD4+ T cell repertoire, cells were stimulated with anti-CD3/anti-CD28 magnetic beads. CD4+ T cells that responded were sorted based on upregulation of both CD40 ligand and CD69. HIV-1-infected adults in whom suppressive ART had been started during chronic infection were enrolled as participants. For at least 4 years, the participants' plasma HIV-1 RNA had been undetectable, below 50 copies/mL. To be included, a participant needed positive CMV serology and a CD4+ T cell count above 400 cells/uL. Before stimulation, PBMCs were isolated using density centrifugation and depleted of CD8+ T cells. For about 17 hours, the CD8-depleted PBMCs were stimulated with anti-CD28/CD49d costimulation, a CD40-blocking antibody, and enfuvirtide to prevent new infections. Cell sorting was performed on a Beckman Coulter MoFlo Legacy or XDP sorter, and dead cells were excluded with propidium iodide. The QIAamp DNA Mini Kit was used for genomic DNA extraction from samples above one million cells, and the Quick-DNA Microprep Kit was used otherwise.

As for this clone: The antigen it recognizes is unknown. It has no much larger one-base neighbor in the sample; base qualities were not kept.

The immunoSEQ hsTCRB assay version 4 in survey mode was used to sequence TCRbeta repertoires from genomic DNA. For TCRbeta sequencing, genomic DNA was diluted to about 10 ng/uL, with up to roughly 1 ug used per sample. Per the source publication's procedure: Analysis of the TCRbeta data was done in ImmunoSeq Analyzer 3.0, and diversity was computed on productive nucleotide rearrangements. Using the Immunarch R package, the improved Chao index served to estimate lower-bound TCR diversity and the Gini coefficient served to estimate clonality. Different nucleotide rearrangements encoding the same CDR3beta amino acid sequence were counted as distinct clonotypes. Differential abundance analysis identified TCRbeta sequences significantly enriched in antigen-responding cells relative to anti-CD3/anti-CD28-activated cells. GLIPH2 clustered TCRs by predicted peptide-MHC specificity, both within individual participants and across merged participant data sets. TCRdb mirrors the immuneACCESS table, restricted to in-frame sequences. Some clones are absent from its copies; in checked studies, under half trace to an unresolved V gene, and the reason for the others is unknown. The V and J calls and clone size come from that table; D and trimming were worked out from the DNA. Present in this sample are 40,000 or so clones, roughly 90% of which were seen just once. 0.95% to 1.1% of the sample goes to the ten largest clones.

Counted from cysteine to phenylalanine, this CDR3 has 12 amino acids. Of all the DNA, just the CDR3 is kept, 36 bases in frame from base 1. V lost 3 bases and J lost 6 bases; the stretch between them is 6 bases long. The chain was built from TRBV12-3 or TRBV12-4 and TRBJ1-5; matching of 5 bases hints at TRBD1 as the D gene. Sample: CD4+ T cells sorted from PBMCs after roughly 18-hour stimulation, taken from a patient who received antiretroviral therapy. The meaning of the sample's cell subset or site label: CD40L+CD69+ CD4 T cells responding to anti-CD3/anti-CD28 beads, representing the overall repertoire. This sequence originates from an adult man with HIV who was CMV-seropositive. Read as DNA, the sequence is TGTGCCAGCAGTTTTAGGGGTCAGCCCCAGCATTTT. The resulting protein is CASSFRGQPQHF.